This TCR beta chain was recovered during a study of cytomegalovirus exposure and HLA in healthy donors. About this clone itself: What it recognizes is unknown.

Study findings and constraints: The authors excluded some V segments, including TRBV6-2 and TRBV6-3, as indistinguishable. A later analysis appeared to link common viral pathogens to several of the most significant clusters. Later genetic work tied a missense DCLRE1C variant to beta-chain V and J trimming. Being productive about 87% or about 30% of the time was typical of most TCR beta V segments in an earlier analysis.

Germline V CDR1 and CDR2: MNHEY, SMNVEV (reference sequence). The CDR3 is 13 amino acids. V shed 8 bases and J shed 4 bases, with 14 bases lying between them. Amplification used 60 Vbeta primers and 13 Jbeta primers. Method: immunoSEQ multiplex PCR; TCRdb's copy keeps in-frame clones and lacks some. The profile shows about 180,000 clones, 76% of them singletons. The chain uses TRBV27 and TRBJ1-1; D not certain. The clonotype was recovered from a man aged 18 to 30 in good health and CMV-seronegative. Sequenced: PBMCs. The CDR3 nucleotides read TGTGCCAGCTTGATAGCCCCGGGCACTGAAGCTTTCTTT. Residues: CASLIAPGTEAFF.